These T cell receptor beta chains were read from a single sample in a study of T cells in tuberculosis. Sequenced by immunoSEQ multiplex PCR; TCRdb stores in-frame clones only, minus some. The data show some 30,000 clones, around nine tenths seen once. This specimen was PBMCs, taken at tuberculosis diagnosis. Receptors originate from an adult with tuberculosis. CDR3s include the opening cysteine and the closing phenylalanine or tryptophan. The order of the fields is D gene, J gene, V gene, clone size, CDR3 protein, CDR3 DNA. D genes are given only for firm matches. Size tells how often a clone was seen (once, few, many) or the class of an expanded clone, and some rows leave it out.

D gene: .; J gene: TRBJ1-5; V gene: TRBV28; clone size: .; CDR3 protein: CASSRGNQPQHF; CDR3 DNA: TGTGCCAGCAGCCGTGGCAATCAGCCCCAGCATTTT
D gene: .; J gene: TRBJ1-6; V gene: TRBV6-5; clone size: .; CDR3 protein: CASSLGGNSPLHF; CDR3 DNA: TGTGCCAGCAGCCTGGGAGGGAATTCACCCCTCCACTTT
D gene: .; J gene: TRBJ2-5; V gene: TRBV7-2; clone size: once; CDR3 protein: CASSLEGGGALYQETQYF; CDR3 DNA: TGTGCCAGCAGCTTAGAAGGCGGCGGGGCGTTGTACCAAGAGACCCAGTACTTC
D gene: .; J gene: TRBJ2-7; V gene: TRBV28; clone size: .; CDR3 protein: CASSPQGNPYEQYF; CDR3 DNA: TGTGCCAGCAGTCCCCAGGGGAATCCCTACGAGCAGTACTTC
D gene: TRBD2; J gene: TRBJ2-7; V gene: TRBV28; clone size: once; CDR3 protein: CASSRKPLAGAGEQYF; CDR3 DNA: TGTGCCAGCAGCCGCAAACCACTAGCGGGGGCGGGGGAGCAGTACTTC
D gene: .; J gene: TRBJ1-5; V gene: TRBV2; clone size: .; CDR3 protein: CASRRSEYSNQPQHF; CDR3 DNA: TGTGCCAGCCGACGATCGGAGTATAGCAATCAGCCCCAGCATTTT
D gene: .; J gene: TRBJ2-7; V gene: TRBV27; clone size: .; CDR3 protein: CASREGQGLGSYEQYF; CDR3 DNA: TGTGCCAGCAGGGAGGGGCAGGGTCTGGGCTCCTACGAGCAGTACTTC
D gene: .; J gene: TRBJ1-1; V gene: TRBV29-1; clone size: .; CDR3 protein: CSVERWNTEAFF; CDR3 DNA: TGCAGCGTTGAACGGTGGAACACTGAAGCTTTCTTT
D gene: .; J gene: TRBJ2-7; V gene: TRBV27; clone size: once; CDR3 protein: CASSLVQGKTYEQYF; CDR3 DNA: TGTGCCAGCAGTTTGGTACAGGGTAAAACCTACGAGCAGTACTTC
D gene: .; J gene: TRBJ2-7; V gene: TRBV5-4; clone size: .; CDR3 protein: CASSLTGTGDRYEQYF; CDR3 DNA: TGTGCCAGCAGCTTGACCGGAACGGGTGATAGGTACGAGCAGTACTTC
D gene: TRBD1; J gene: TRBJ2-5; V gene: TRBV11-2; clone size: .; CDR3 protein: CASSENRGRGLETQYF; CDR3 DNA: TGTGCCAGCTCTGAAAACAGGGGGCGCGGGCTGGAGACCCAGTACTTC
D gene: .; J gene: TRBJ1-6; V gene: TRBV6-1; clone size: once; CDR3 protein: CASSAGPYNSPLHF; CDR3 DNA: TGTGCCAGCAGTGCAGGGCCCTATAATTCACCCCTCCACTTT
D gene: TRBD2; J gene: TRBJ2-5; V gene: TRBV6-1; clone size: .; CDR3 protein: CASGGGGVETQYF; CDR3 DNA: TGTGCCAGCGGCGGCGGGGGGGTGGAGACCCAGTACTTC
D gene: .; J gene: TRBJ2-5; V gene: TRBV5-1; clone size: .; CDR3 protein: CASSSTRGSETQYF; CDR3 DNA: TGCGCCAGTAGCAGCACCCGGGGGTCAGAGACCCAGTACTTC
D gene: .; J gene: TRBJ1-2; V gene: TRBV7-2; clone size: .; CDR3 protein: CASSLDSSTYGYTF; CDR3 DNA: TGTGCCAGCAGCTTAGATTCGTCGACATATGGCTACACCTTC
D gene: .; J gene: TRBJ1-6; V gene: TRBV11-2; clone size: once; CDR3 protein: CASSSLRGQSSYNSPLHF; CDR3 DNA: TGTGCCAGCAGCTCCCTTCGCGGGCAGAGCTCCTATAATTCACCCCTCCACTTT
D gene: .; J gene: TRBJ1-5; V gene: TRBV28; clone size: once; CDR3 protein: CASRNTRLGRSNQPQHF; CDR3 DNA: TGTGCCAGCAGAAATACCCGCCTGGGGAGGAGCAATCAGCCCCAGCATTTT
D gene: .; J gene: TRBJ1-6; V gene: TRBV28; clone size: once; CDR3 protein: CASRNVGGAPRNSPLHF; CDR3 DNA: TGTGCCAGCAGAAATGTGGGGGGGGCGCCTCGTAATTCACCCCTCCACTTT
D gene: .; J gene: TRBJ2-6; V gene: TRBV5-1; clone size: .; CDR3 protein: CASSLQAGSPSGANVLTF; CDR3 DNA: TGCGCCAGCAGCTTGCAGGCAGGGTCCCCTTCTGGGGCCAACGTCCTGACTTTC
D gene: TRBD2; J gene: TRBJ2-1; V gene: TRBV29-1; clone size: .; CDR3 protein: CSVEGLAGGPSYNEQFF; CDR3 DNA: TGCAGCGTTGAGGGACTAGCGGGAGGACCCTCCTACAATGAGCAGTTCTTC
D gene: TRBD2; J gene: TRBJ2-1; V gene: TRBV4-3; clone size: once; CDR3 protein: CASSQDMTSGRQFF; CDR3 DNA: TGCGCCAGCAGCCAAGATATGACTAGCGGGAGGCAGTTCTTC
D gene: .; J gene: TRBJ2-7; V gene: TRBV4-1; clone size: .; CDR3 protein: CASSHGNRPLGIQEQYF; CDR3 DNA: TGCGCCAGCAGCCACGGAAACAGACCCCTGGGCATTCAGGAGCAGTACTTC
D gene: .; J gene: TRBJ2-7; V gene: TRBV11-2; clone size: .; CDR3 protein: CASSFGTGELGYEQYF; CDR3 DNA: TGTGCCAGCAGCTTCGGGACGGGAGAGTTAGGGTACGAGCAGTACTTC
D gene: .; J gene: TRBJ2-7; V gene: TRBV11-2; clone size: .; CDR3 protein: CASSRFSGSYEQYF; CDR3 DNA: TGTGCCAGCAGCCGCTTTAGTGGCTCCTACGAGCAGTACTTC
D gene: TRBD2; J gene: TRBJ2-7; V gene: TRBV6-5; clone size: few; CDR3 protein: CASSSTSGYPAYEQYF; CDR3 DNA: TGTGCCAGCAGTTCCACTAGCGGGTACCCCGCCTACGAGCAGTACTTC